Reported below is one TCR beta chain. The source of the sample is a study of control samples from healthy donors and cancer patients. The repertoire was sequenced with immunoSEQ multiplex PCR; TCRdb's copy has only in-frame clones and lacks some. This sample yields more than 85,000 clones, of which approximately 90% are seen a single time; approximately 3.7% belongs to the top ten. The CDR3 covers 16 residues. Germline V gene data show CDR1 as LGHDT and CDR2 as YNNKEL (reference sequence). The trim removed 4 bases at V and 0 bases at J, leaving 4 bases unmatched. This chain uses TRBV3-1 (or the pseudogene TRBV3-2) with TRBJ2-3, with 10 nucleotides matching TRBD2. Sequenced material: PBMCs. The receptor was isolated from a woman aged 60-75 years with lung cancer. This chain's CDR3 is CASSLTSGASTDTQYF. CDR3 DNA sequence: TGTGCCAGCAGCCTAACTAGCGGGGCTAGCACAGATACGCAGTATTTT.